A selection of T cell receptor beta chains follows, all from one sample in a study of T-cell reconstitution after alpha-beta-depleted transplantation in children. TCRdb re-called the PCR reads with MiXCR, one entry per CDR3 protein. The sample lists 200,000 to 250,000 distinct CDR3 sequences, approximately 6.9% occurring once. The source was PBMCs, collected before TCRalphabeta/CD19-depleted stem cell transplant. The receptors here all came from a boy aged 2 to 9 with acute lymphoblastic leukemia, due to receive a stem cell transplant. Each CDR3 is given with its conserved first and last residue. D genes are given only for firm matches. Size is stated for part of the rows, as once, few or many counts, or as a class when the clone is expanded.

D gene,J gene,V gene,clone size,CDR3 length,CDR3 DNA,CDR3 protein
.,TRBJ1-2,TRBV6-5,many,13,TGTGCCAGCAGCCGAGTGGGGGACTATGGCTACACCTTC,CASSRVGDYGYTF
.,TRBJ2-1,TRBV29-1,many,11,TGCAGCGTTATGTATTTCAATGAGCAGTTCTTC,CSVMYFNEQFF
TRBD1,TRBJ2-7,TRBV6-2/TRBV6-3,few,16,TGTGCCAGCAGTATATCCGGGACAGGGATCGACTACGAGCAGTACTTC,CASSISGTGIDYEQYF
.,TRBJ2-2,TRBV24-1,.,13,TGTGCCACCAGTTCAGGGGTAACCGGGGAGCTGTTTTTT,CATSSGVTGELFF
.,TRBJ2-7,TRBV20-1,few,14,TGCAGTGCCTTCGACCGGGTATTTAGGGACGAGCAGTACTTC,CSAFDRVFRDEQYF
TRBD2,TRBJ2-3,TRBV19,.,18,TGTGCCAGTAGTATCCCTAGCGGGGGCTCGAGGAGCACAGATACGCAGTATTTT,CASSIPSGGSRSTDTQYF
.,TRBJ1-5,TRBV7-8,many,13,TGTGCCAGCAGCTTAGGCCAAAATCAGCCCCAGCATTTT,CASSLGQNQPQHF
.,TRBJ2-5,TRBV7-7,few,15,TGTGCCAGCAGCTTCGGGACAACTTCCCAAGAGACCCAGTACTTC,CASSFGTTSQETQYF
.,TRBJ1-1,TRBV3-1,few,15,TGTGCCAGCAGCCAAGATCCGAGGGGAGGCACTGAAGCTTTCTTT,CASSQDPRGGTEAFF
.,TRBJ2-5,TRBV28,many,14,TGTGCCAGCCAAGATCGGAGAGGGCGGGAGACCCAGTACTTC,CASQDRRGRETQYF
TRBD2,TRBJ2-3,TRBV20-1,many,15,TGCAGTGCTGGACCACTAGCGGGGGGCACAGATACGCAGTATTTT,CSAGPLAGGTDTQYF
.,TRBJ2-3,TRBV20-1,many,12,TGCAGTGCATTAAAGACCGGGGATACGCAGTATTTT,CSALKTGDTQYF
TRBD1,TRBJ2-1,TRBV20-1,many,14,TGCAGTGCTTCCCAGGGGGCGTCCTACAATGAGCAGTTCTTC,CSASQGASYNEQFF
.,TRBJ2-2,TRBV29-1,many,13,TGCAGCGTTCGGGACGGAAAGACCGGGGAGCTGTTTTTT,CSVRDGKTGELFF
TRBD2,TRBJ2-1,TRBV5-4,many,16,TGTGCCAGCAGTTGGAAGCGGGAGGCCAATACTGATGAGCAGTTCTTC,CASSWKREANTDEQFF
TRBD2,TRBJ2-1,TRBV12-3/TRBV12-4,many,13,TGTGCCAGCAGGGGACTAGCGGGAGTTGAGCAGTTCTTC,CASRGLAGVEQFF